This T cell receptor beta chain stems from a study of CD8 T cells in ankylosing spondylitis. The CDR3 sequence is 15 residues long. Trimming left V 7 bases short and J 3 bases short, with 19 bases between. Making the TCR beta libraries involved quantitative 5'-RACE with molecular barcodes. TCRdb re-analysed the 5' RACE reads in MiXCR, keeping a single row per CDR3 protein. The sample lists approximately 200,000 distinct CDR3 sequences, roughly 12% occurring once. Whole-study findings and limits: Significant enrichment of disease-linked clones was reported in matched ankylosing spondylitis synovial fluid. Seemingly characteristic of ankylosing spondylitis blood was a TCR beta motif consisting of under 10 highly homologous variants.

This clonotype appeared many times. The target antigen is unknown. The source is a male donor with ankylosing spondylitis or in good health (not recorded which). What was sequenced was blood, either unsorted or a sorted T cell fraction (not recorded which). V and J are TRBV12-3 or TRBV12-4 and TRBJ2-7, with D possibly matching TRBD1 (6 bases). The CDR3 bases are TGTGCCAGCACCCCAAGTGACAGGACTCTCTACGAGCAGTACTTC. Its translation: CASTPSDRTLYEQYF.